Given below is one TCR beta chain in context. Its antigen remains unknown. Germline CDR1 reads GTSNPN; CDR2 reads SVGIG (reference sequence). This CDR3 has 14 residues. Trimming took 4 bases from V and 6 from J, leaving 16 bases between them. As every portion of the isolated RNA was reverse transcribed, the sequencing read expressed TCRB transcripts. The repertoire was sequenced with immunoSEQ multiplex PCR; TCRdb's copy has only in-frame clones and lacks some. The sample lists under 500,000 clones; about 32% were seen once. This record comes from a study of beta chain features in type 1 diabetes. Regarding the study as a whole: Naive, central memory and Treg TCRB repertoires appeared more alike in patients than in healthy donors. When cDNA is sequenced, cells with high TCR expression could be over-represented. TCRB rearrangement may or may not be influenced by HLA type; here this remained unresolved.

The chain joins TRBV30 to TRBJ2-4; possible D gene TRBD1, 5 bases. This clonotype was sampled from a young man in good health. Material for sequencing was naive CD4+ T cells from blood. CDR3 nucleotides: TGTGCCTGGACACCCCTACGACAGACAAACATTCAGTACTTC. Its protein is CAWTPLRQTNIQYF.